These 20 T cell receptor beta chains came from one sample sequenced in a study of beta chain features in type 1 diabetes. All of the isolated RNA was reverse transcribed, so expressed TCRB transcripts were sequenced. Sequenced by immunoSEQ multiplex PCR; TCRdb stores in-frame clones only, minus some. The table includes around 450,000 clones, about an eighth detected once. Material for sequencing was naive CD4+ T cells from blood. These receptor sequences come from a woman aged 18-29 years in good health.

This clone was counted between two and nine times. J is TRBJ2-3 and V is TRBV7-8; D may match TRBD1 or TRBD2 (5 bases each). CDR1 and CDR2 (germline): SGHVS, FQNEAQ. The CDR3 consists of 16 residues. V lost 11 bases to trimming and J lost 2 bases, with 23 bases between them. CDR3 sequence (DNA): TGTGCCGCACGGGACGGCGGCGCCCTGGCCACAGATACGCAGTATTTT. Translated: CAARDGGALATDTQYF.

This clone has only a few counts. The chain recombines TRBV5-4 with TRBJ1-6, with 9 nucleotides matching TRBD1. Trimming at V came to 3 bases and at J to 10 bases, leaving 14 bases not matched to a gene. The CDR3 spans 17 residues. The germline V gene has CDR1 SGHNT and CDR2 YYREEE (reference sequence). The CDR3 loop is CASSSPIGDRAVSPLHF. As DNA, the CDR3 is TGTGCCAGCAGCTCCCCCATCGGGGACAGGGCAGTCTCACCCCTCCACTTT.

This clone was observed a handful of times. The rearrangement uses TRBV4-1 and TRBJ2-1; D possibly corresponds to TRBD2 (5 bases). Germline CDR1 and CDR2: MGHRA and YSYEKL. The germline V and J ends were trimmed by 1 base and 7 bases, with 14 bases remaining between them. This CDR3 region has 15 residues. As DNA, the CDR3 is TGCGCCAGCAGCCAAGTCGGCTCGCGAGGGAATGAGCAGTTCTTC. It translates to CASSQVGSRGNEQFF.

CDR3 DNA: TGTGCCACCAGCAGACAGGGGTCCCTCGTTCAAGAGACCCAGTACTTC. It specifies CATSRQGSLVQETQYF. The chain couples TRBV15 to TRBJ2-5, with TRBD1 as a possible D gene (6 bases). Trimming left V 2 bases short and J 2 bases short, with 15 bases between. The CDR3 sequence is 16 residues long. Germline assignment: CDR1 LNHNV and CDR2 YYDKDF (reference sequence).

The J gene is TRBJ2-3, the V gene TRBV5-1; no reliable D call. Germline V gives CDR1 SGHRS, CDR2 YFSETQ. The CDR3 spans 13 residues. Trimming left V 1 base short and J 3 bases short, with 6 bases between. The DNA for the CDR3 is TGCGCCAGCAGCTTGATTCCGACAGATACGCAGTATTTT. This sequence encodes CASSLIPTDTQYF.

The chain has TRBV5-1 and TRBJ2-7; 7 bases fit TRBD1. V lost 4 bases and J lost 5; bases outside the gene matches: 15. The length of the CDR3 is 16 residues. The V gene's germline CDR1 is SGHRS and CDR2 YFSETQ. The CDR3 loop reads CASSLRMRQGMDEQYF. The DNA for the CDR3 is TGCGCCAGCAGCCTGAGGATGAGACAGGGCATGGACGAGCAGTACTTC.

V and J are TRBV6-5 and TRBJ1-2, with no clear D. Per germline, CDR1 MNHEY and CDR2 SVGAGI. This CDR3 has 16 residues. V lost 2 bases and J lost 1, with 14 bases in between. CDR3 sequence: CASSYSPPRDNYGYTF. CDR3 coding DNA: TGTGCCAGCAGTTACAGCCCACCAAGGGATAACTATGGCTACACCTTC.

This clone was recorded a few times. The chain links TRBV28 to TRBJ2-7; no definite D call. Trimming cost V 4 bases and J 9 bases, with 19 bases left between them. The CDR3 covers 14 residues. In germline, CDR1 is MDHEN, CDR2 SYDVKM. Written as DNA, the CDR3 is TGTGCCAGCAGTTCACACGCGTCCCCCCGAGGGCAGTACGTC. Residues: CASSSHASPRGQYV.

The chain combines TRBV19 with TRBJ2-7; D is unresolved. Trimming removed 6 bases at V and 4 bases at J, with 7 bases between. Germline loops: CDR1 LNHDA, CDR2 SQIVND (reference sequence). The CDR3 runs to 11 residues. The CDR3 loop reads CASRDRYEQYF. For the CDR3, the DNA is TGTGCCAGTAGGGACCGGTACGAGCAGTACTTC.

The chain links TRBV28 to TRBJ2-2, with D perhaps matching TRBD1 or TRBD2 (5 bases each). In germline, CDR1 is MDHEN, CDR2 SYDVKM. CDR3 length: 16 residues. V was trimmed by 3 bases and J by 4 bases, leaving 15 bases between them. CDR3 protein: CASSFTRVGSTGELFF. In DNA, the CDR3 is TGTGCCAGCAGTTTCACCAGGGTTGGGAGCACCGGGGAGCTGTTTTTT.

The V gene is TRBV2, the J gene TRBJ1-6; D possibly corresponds to TRBD1 (5 bases). Germline-derived CDR1 and CDR2 are SNHLY and FYNNEI. V was cut by 0 bases and J by 7 bases, with 16 bases left in between. This CDR3 contains 17 residues. The CDR3 loop is CASSEALSGRTNSPLHF. The CDR3 region has the DNA TGTGCCAGCAGTGAAGCGCTTTCCGGGCGGACAAATTCACCCCTCCACTTT.

The rearrangement links TRBV30 to TRBJ1-3, with D perhaps TRBD1 (5 bases). CDR3 length: 14 residues. In germline, CDR1 is GTSNPN, CDR2 SVGIG (reference sequence). The CDR3 DNA follows: TGTGCGATCGAGAATCTGGCAGGGAGAAACACCATATATTTT. It is translated as CAIENLAGRNTIYF.

This clone was recorded a few times. The chain uses TRBV7-2 and TRBJ2-3; perhaps D is TRBD1 or TRBD2 (6 bases each). In germline, CDR1 is SGHTA, CDR2 FQGNSA. The CDR3 spans 14 residues. V was shortened by 0 bases and J by 6 bases, with 10 bases between the two germline ends. CDR3: CASSLARGLDTQYF. The CDR3 DNA sequence: TGTGCCAGCAGCTTAGCACGGGGGCTGGATACGCAGTATTTT.

The chain carries TRBV7-2 and TRBJ1-2; D not resolved. Germline V CDR1 and CDR2: SGHTA, FQGNSA. V was trimmed by 7 bases and J by 4 bases, leaving 16 bases between them. CDR3 size: 14 residues. The CDR3 spells CASNFRQGPYGYTF. Written as DNA, the CDR3 is TGTGCCAGCAACTTCCGTCAAGGCCCCTATGGCTACACCTTC.

V and J are TRBV4-3 and TRBJ2-3; TRBD2 matches 13 bases. The CDR3 totals 17 residues. CDR1 is LGHNA, CDR2 YSLEER, per germline. V trimming: 3 bases; J trimming: 5 bases; junction bases outside the gene matches: 8. The CDR3 reads CASSQRTSGSVGDTQYF. CDR3 nucleotides: TGCGCCAGCAGCCAGCGGACTAGCGGGAGCGTCGGAGATACGCAGTATTTT.

This rearrangement joins TRBV25-1 to TRBJ2-7; no firm D call. Trimming stripped 4 bases from V and 2 bases from J, with 18 bases between. There are 16 residues in the CDR3. Germline-derived CDR1 and CDR2 are MGHDK and SYGVNS. CDR3 in DNA: TGTGCCAGCAGTGCCATCCCCGCAGGCCGAACCTACGAGCAGTACTTC. As protein: CASSAIPAGRTYEQYF.

In this sample, this clone turned up a few times. The V call is TRBV28, the J call TRBJ1-2; D might be TRBD1 (5 bases). The CDR3 sequence is 12 residues long. Trimming took 2 bases from V and 4 from J, leaving 5 bases between them. Germline V lookup: CDR1 MDHEN, CDR2 SYDVKM. The CDR3 DNA follows: TGTGCCAGCAGTTTAGGGGGCTATGGCTACACCTTC. Residues: CASSLGGYGYTF.

This clone has just a few counts. The chain carries TRBV5-1 and TRBJ2-3, with TRBD1 matching over 7 bases. The V gene end was trimmed by 4 bases and the J gene end by 3 bases; junction bases not matched to a gene: 5. The germline V gene has CDR1 SGHRS and CDR2 YFSETQ. The length of the CDR3 is 14 residues. The CDR3 DNA follows: TGCGCCAGCAGCGCCTCGACAGGGACAGATACGCAGTATTTT. Residues: CASSASTGTDTQYF.

This chain joins TRBV29-1 and TRBJ2-7; 11 bases align to TRBD2. Germline CDR1 reads SQVTM; CDR2 reads ANQGSEA. V dropped 2 bases and J dropped 7; count of bases not matched to a gene: 7. This CDR3 has 14 amino acids. This chain's CDR3 is CSVEQLAGAKEQYF. CDR3 nucleotides: TGCAGCGTTGAACAACTAGCGGGAGCAAAAGAGCAGTACTTC.

This clone has only a few counts. Other DNA sequences of this sample code for an identical CDR3. CDR3 nucleotide sequence: TGCAGCGTTTGGTTCGATAAGGGGCTCTACAATGAGCAGTTCTTC. Protein product: CSVWFDKGLYNEQFF. This chain links TRBV29-1 with TRBJ2-1; maybe TRBD1 (5 bases). Per the germline V gene, CDR1 is SQVTM and CDR2 is ANQGSEA. Trimming pared 5 bases from V and 3 bases from J, leaving 17 bases between. This CDR3 is built from 15 residues.